This T cell receptor beta chain is from a study of identical twins. Study-wide results and caveats: Fewer insertions marked abundant cord blood beta clonotypes; young adult naive trended weakly, memory not at all. Twins' excess sharing was less marked for out-of-frame beta sequences.

TCRdb called the 5' RACE reads again in MiXCR, with one record for every CDR3 protein. The profile shows some 240,000 distinct CDR3 sequences, roughly a tenth of them singletons. Trimming removed 1 base from V and 1 base from J, with 7 bases in between. CDR3 length: 14 residues. CDR1 is KGHSH and CDR2 is LQKENI in the germline V gene. Comment on this clonotype: Its antigen is not identified.

The chain has TRBV18 and TRBJ1-1, with D maybe TRBD1 (5 bases). The receptor's source is a man aged 50 or older in good health. The source material was memory T cells sorted from blood. Written as DNA, the CDR3 is TGTGCCAGCTCACCACAGGGGAAGAACACTGAAGCTTTCTTT. Its translation: CASSPQGKNTEAFF.